What follows are 19 T cell receptor beta chains derived from one specimen sequenced in a study of technical replicates of blood from a handful of donors (dated by TCRdb to 2016 to 2017). The method behind the library was the immunoSEQ multiplex PCR assay. Held by TCRdb, this immuneACCESS table contains in-frame sequences only and omits some clones. Under half of the omission traces to an unresolved V gene where checked; the cause of the rest is unknown. The sample table contains 50,000 to 70,000 clones; only one count was recorded for about nine tenths of them. The biggest ten clones account for about 3.9% of the sample. Material for sequencing was PBMCs. All receptors come from a human donor in good health. Some clones in this sample may be carry-over from other donors' samples.

The rearrangement joins TRBV5-4 to TRBJ2-5, with TRBD1 identical over 7 bases. This CDR3 comprises 14 residues. CDR1 and CDR2 from the germline V gene are SGHNT and YYREEE (reference sequence). V lost 3 bases, J lost 4 bases, and 6 bases stayed unmatched. As DNA, the CDR3 is TGTGCCAGCAGCTCACAGGGGTCGGGAGAGACCCAGTACTTC. Protein product: CASSSQGSGETQYF.

The V gene is TRBV11-1, the J gene TRBJ2-3; 11 bases match TRBD1. Germline trimming cut 2 bases from V and 3 bases from J; bases unmatched to any gene: 4. The CDR3 loop spans 16 amino acids. The germline V gene encodes CDR1 SGHAT and CDR2 FQDESV (reference sequence). In DNA, the CDR3 is TGTGCCAGCAGCTTATCCGGACAGGGGGCGACAGATACGCAGTATTTT. It yields the protein CASSLSGQGATDTQYF.

There are a few counts of this clone. This rearrangement joins TRBV4-2 to TRBJ1-6; 8 bases map to TRBD1. V was pared by 4 bases and J by 5 bases, with 7 bases of the junction left unmatched. The CDR3 sequence is 16 residues long. The germline V gene has CDR1 LGHNA and CDR2 YNFKEQ. This CDR3 reads CASSLGQGRNNSPLHF. The CDR3 nucleotides are TGTGCCAGCAGCCTCGGACAGGGTCGGAATAATTCACCCCTCCACTTT.

The V gene is TRBV6-5, the J gene TRBJ1-5; D is perhaps TRBD1 (6 bases). The CDR3 runs 13 residues. Germline V CDR1 and CDR2: MNHEY, SVGAGI. V was cut by 4 bases and J by 7 bases, with 11 bases left in between. DNA of the CDR3: TGTGCCAGCAGTTCTCTAAGGGGGCAGCCCCAGCATTTT. It specifies CASSSLRGQPQHF.

This clone came up a few times. The CDR3 DNA reads as TGCAGAGCCCCGGGACAGGGGAACTATGGCTACACCTTC. Its translation: CRAPGQGNYGYTF. The chain uses TRBV29-1 and TRBJ1-2; 10 nucleotides match TRBD1. This CDR3 region has 13 residues. Germline V gene lookup returns CDR1 SQVTM and CDR2 ANQGSEA.

The J gene is TRBJ2-1, the V gene TRBV4-3; 10 bases are a match to TRBD2. J lost 8 bases, V lost 2 bases, and 3 bases had no gene match. CDR1 LGHNA and CDR2 YSLEER come from the germline V gene. The length of the CDR3 is 14 residues. The CDR3 spells CASSQLLAGYEQFF. The CDR3 nucleotides read TGCGCCAGCAGCCAATTACTAGCGGGATATGAGCAGTTCTTC.

The sample holds one count of this clone. This chain uses TRBV6-4 with TRBJ1-5; the match to TRBD1 covers 7 bases. The CDR3 covers 16 residues. CDR1 MRHNA and CDR2 SNTAGT come from the germline V gene. V lost 6 bases, J lost 6 bases, and 14 bases stayed unmatched. CDR3 in amino acids: CASRGTRDRVSQPQHF. CDR3 DNA sequence: TGTGCCAGCAGGGGTACTAGAGACAGGGTAAGTCAGCCCCAGCATTTT.

The chain employs TRBV2 and TRBJ2-1; TRBD1 might be the D (6 bases). The CDR3 length is 13 residues. In germline, CDR1 is SNHLY, CDR2 FYNNEI. The germline V and J ends were trimmed by 7 bases and 6 bases, with 13 bases remaining between them. CDR3 loop: CASMAVGGNEQFF. Written as DNA, the CDR3 is TGTGCCAGCATGGCGGTAGGGGGCAATGAGCAGTTCTTC.

CDR3 sequence: CASSSGGSGLAQYF. In DNA, the CDR3 is TGTGCCAGCAGCTCGGGAGGGTCCGGCCTTGCCCAGTACTTC. The chain has TRBV9 and TRBJ2-5; the match to TRBD2 covers 8 bases. Germline V gives CDR1 SGDLS, CDR2 YYNGEE. The length of the CDR3 is 14 residues. J gave up 9 bases and V 4 bases, and 11 bases lay outside the gene matches.

As DNA, the CDR3 is TGTGCCAGCAGCTTTAATAACAGAAACGGCTATGGCTACACCTTC. Its protein product is CASSFNNRNGYGYTF. The chain recombines TRBV7-9 with TRBJ1-2; D remains unclear. The CDR3 contains 15 residues. Trimming left V 3 bases short and J 4 bases short, with 15 bases between. Germline V gene lookup returns CDR1 SEHNR and CDR2 FQNEAQ (reference sequence).

The rearrangement joins TRBV13 to TRBJ2-7; 9 bases are a match to TRBD2. The germline V gene has CDR1 PRHDT and CDR2 FYEKMQ (reference sequence). The CDR3 length is 14 residues. V shed 2 bases and J 6 bases; nucleotides not matched to a gene: 5. The CDR3, as DNA: TGTGCCAGCAGCTTACCAGCGGGAGGCGTCGAGCAGTACTTC. It specifies CASSLPAGGVEQYF.

This clone has a handful of counts. J is TRBJ2-1 and V is TRBV7-6; D remains ambiguous. The CDR3 runs to 13 residues. CDR1 is SGHVS, CDR2 FNYEAQ, per germline. Trimming removed 1 base at V and 6 bases at J, with 7 bases between. In DNA, the CDR3 is TGTGCCAGCAGCTTAGGGGCCTTCAATGAGCAGTTCTTC. As protein: CASSLGAFNEQFF.

The genes are TRBV7-2 and TRBJ2-1; 16 positions agree with TRBD2. The CDR3 loop spans 15 amino acids. In germline, CDR1 is SGHTA, CDR2 FQGNSA. Trimming took 5 bases from V and 10 from J; bases not matched to a gene: 5. CDR3 coding DNA: TGTGCCAGCAGCGTGGGACTAGCGGGGGGGCAGGAGCAGTTCTTC. It translates to CASSVGLAGGQEQFF.

V usage is TRBV7-6 and J usage is TRBJ2-1; 9 positions agree with TRBD2. V trimming: 3 bases; J trimming: 5 bases; junction bases outside the gene matches: 14. The germline V gene encodes CDR1 SGHVS and CDR2 FNYEAQ. The CDR3 is made up of 18 amino acids. CDR3 sequence reads: CASSFNRLAESAHNEQFF. In DNA form, the CDR3 reads TGTGCCAGCAGCTTCAACAGACTAGCGGAGAGCGCTCACAATGAGCAGTTCTTC.

The chain joins TRBV7-2 to TRBJ2-5; the match to TRBD2 covers 9 bases. The V segment lost 5 bases and the J segment 2 bases; nucleotides outside the gene matches: 12. The CDR3 spans 17 residues. Germline-derived CDR1 and CDR2 are SGHTA and FQGNSA. CDR3 in DNA: TGTGCCAGCAGCCCCGCGATAACGGCGGGGGGGCAAGAGACCCAGTACTTC. Translating gives CASSPAITAGGQETQYF.

The gene calls are TRBV2 and TRBJ2-5; tentative D call: TRBD2 (6 bases). Deletions cut 6 bases from V and 3 bases from J, with 20 bases between. Germline values: CDR1 SNHLY, CDR2 FYNNEI. The CDR3 is 16 residues long. The CDR3 DNA sequence: TGTGCCAGCAGGGATGGCCTAGGAGGGCTTGAAGAGACCCAGTACTTC. It encodes CASRDGLGGLEETQYF.

The chain employs TRBV6-4 and TRBJ2-1; 9 bases agree with TRBD1. Germline V CDR1 and CDR2: MRHNA, SNTAGT. This CDR3 contains 15 residues. The trim removed 4 bases at V and 0 bases at J, leaving 1 base unmatched. The DNA for the CDR3 is TGTGCCAGCAGTGGGGGACAGGGCTCCTACAATGAGCAGTTCTTC. Its protein is CASSGGQGSYNEQFF.

V and J are TRBV4-3 and TRBJ1-6; unclear D gene. CDR3 length equals 18 residues. V gave up 0 bases and J gave up 0 bases, with 12 bases separating them. The V gene's germline CDR1 is LGHNA and CDR2 YSLEER. The CDR3 nucleotides are TGCGCCAGCAGCCAAGATCGGGATAGACCCTCCTATAATTCACCCCTCCACTTT. Translation: CASSQDRDRPSYNSPLHF.

The V and J genes are TRBV4-3 and TRBJ2-3, with D possibly matching TRBD2 (5 bases). CDR1 LGHNA and CDR2 YSLEER come from the germline V gene. Trimming removed 1 base at V and 2 bases at J, with 19 bases between. The CDR3 extends over 18 amino acids. CDR3 region: CASSQGPFLAATTDTQYF. CDR3 DNA: TGCGCCAGCAGCCAAGGCCCTTTTCTAGCAGCCACCACAGATACGCAGTATTTT.